This T cell receptor beta chain was sequenced in a study of shared T cell receptors in the human thymus. Sequencing used immunoSEQ multiplex PCR; TCRdb keeps in-frame clones, though not all of them. The sample carries hundreds of thousands of clones, 85% to 90% recorded once. V lost 1 base to trimming and J lost 0 bases, with 10 bases between them. Germline CDR1 and CDR2: LGHNA and YSLEER. This CDR3 spans 16 amino acids. With respect to this clone: Other nucleotide sequences from this sample produce the same CDR3.

This sample also appeared in a second study, on human thymus T cells. That work contributes: It was from resections taken during corrective heart surgery that the thymus tissue came. Among thymic and blood repertoires, usage of V and J genes appeared biased.

This clonotype was sampled from a boy younger than two with a congenital heart defect. Sequencing was performed on thymocytes. The chain couples TRBV4-3 to TRBJ2-1; D not certain. The chain's CDR3 is CASSQVPGRSYNEQFF. The CDR3 coding sequence is TGCGCCAGCAGCCAAGTCCCGGGTCGCTCCTACAATGAGCAGTTCTTC.